Listed below are T cell receptor beta chains from one sample, sequenced in a study of blood T cell repertoires in COVID-19. The protocol was immunoSEQ multiplex PCR, while the TCRdb copy is restricted to in-frame clones and leaves out a portion. The repertoire holds roughly 250,000 clones, 85% to 95% seen once, with approximately 2% in the top ten. The sequencing input was PBMCs or T cells enriched from blood (not recorded which). The receptors stem from a woman between 18 and 30 years old who had recovered from COVID-19. Each CDR3 is given with its conserved first and last residue. Each record gives: J gene, D gene, clone size, V gene, CDR3 protein, CDR3 DNA. D genes are given only for firm matches. The listing skips clone size in some rows; elsewhere it reads once, few, many or a size class.

J: TRBJ2-5; D: -; size: -; V: TRBV14; CDR3: CASSQGGHSPRETQYF; DNA: TGTGCCAGCAGCCAAGGGGGACACTCTCCTCGGGAGACCCAGTACTTC
J: TRBJ1-3; D: -; size: once; V: TRBV12-3/TRBV12-4; CDR3: CASSLLSGNTIYF; DNA: TGTGCCAGCAGTTTGTTATCTGGAAACACCATATATTTT
J: TRBJ1-2; D: -; size: -; V: TRBV28; CDR3: CASSFRGNYGYTF; DNA: TGTGCCAGCAGTTTTAGGGGAAACTATGGCTACACCTTC
J: TRBJ1-1; D: -; size: -; V: TRBV11-2; CDR3: CASSFKVSGITEAFF; DNA: TGTGCCAGCAGCTTCAAGGTATCGGGAATCACTGAAGCTTTCTTT
J: TRBJ1-6; D: TRBD1; size: -; V: TRBV20-1; CDR3: CSASSGTENSPLHF; DNA: TGCAGTGCTAGTTCCGGGACAGAGAATTCACCCCTCCACTTT
J: TRBJ2-1; D: TRBD2; size: -; V: TRBV7-3; CDR3: CASSAGTSDYNEQFF; DNA: TGTGCCAGCAGCGCCGGGACTAGCGACTACAATGAGCAGTTCTTC
J: TRBJ1-2; D: -; size: -; V: TRBV5-1; CDR3: CASSLGRTWGYTF; DNA: TGCGCCAGCAGCTTGGGTCGGACATGGGGCTACACCTTC
J: TRBJ2-5; D: -; size: -; V: TRBV5-1; CDR3: CASSLGSAGQETQYF; DNA: TGCGCCAGCAGCTTGGGTAGCGCCGGGCAAGAGACCCAGTACTTC
J: TRBJ1-4; D: -; size: -; V: TRBV7-3; CDR3: CASSPSLQGTTNEKLFF; DNA: TGTGCCAGCAGCCCCTCACTACAGGGCACAACTAATGAAAAACTGTTTTTT
J: TRBJ1-1; D: -; size: -; V: TRBV25-1; CDR3: CASSDIQGNTEAFF; DNA: TGTGCCAGCAGTGACATACAGGGGAACACTGAAGCTTTCTTT
J: TRBJ2-7; D: TRBD2; size: -; V: TRBV3-1/TRBV3-2; CDR3: CASSQDPGLANPTKEQYF; DNA: TGTGCCAGCAGCCAAGATCCGGGACTAGCGAACCCTACGAAAGAGCAGTACTTC
J: TRBJ1-4; D: TRBD1; size: -; V: TRBV28; CDR3: CASRETGDEKLFF; DNA: TGTGCCAGCAGGGAAACAGGGGATGAAAAACTGTTTTTT
J: TRBJ1-2; D: -; size: -; V: TRBV27; CDR3: CASSRTGLGDGYTF; DNA: TGTGCCAGCAGTCGAACAGGGTTGGGGGATGGCTACACCTTC
J: TRBJ1-2; D: TRBD1; size: -; V: TRBV12-3/TRBV12-4; CDR3: CASSPDRVGTF; DNA: TGTGCCAGCAGTCCGGACAGGGTTGGGACCTTC
J: TRBJ1-2; D: -; size: -; V: TRBV9; CDR3: CASRDDRTRRDYGYTF; DNA: TGTGCCAGCAGAGATGACAGGACTAGGCGGGACTATGGCTACACCTTC
J: TRBJ2-7; D: TRBD1; size: once; V: TRBV11-2; CDR3: CASSQLPGQGNYEQYF; DNA: TGTGCCAGCAGCCAGCTCCCGGGACAGGGGAACTACGAGCAGTACTTC
J: TRBJ2-7; D: -; size: once; V: TRBV3-1/TRBV3-2; CDR3: CASSPLGGKIPYEQYF; DNA: TGTGCCAGCAGCCCTCTCGGCGGGAAAATACCCTACGAGCAGTACTTC
J: TRBJ2-3; D: TRBD2; size: -; V: TRBV19; CDR3: CASSTAGSTDTQYF; DNA: TGTGCCAGTAGTACAGCGGGGAGCACAGATACGCAGTATTTT
J: TRBJ1-1; D: TRBD1; size: -; V: TRBV5-1; CDR3: CASSDGQVLNTEAFF; DNA: TGCGCCAGCAGCGACGGACAGGTTTTGAACACTGAAGCTTTCTTT
J: TRBJ1-4; D: -; size: -; V: TRBV7-2; CDR3: CASNRGLRDEKLFF; DNA: TGTGCCAGCAATCGGGGTTTACGGGATGAAAAACTGTTTTTT
J: TRBJ1-1; D: -; size: -; V: TRBV11-2; CDR3: CASSLAGWSPRDKAFF; DNA: TGTGCCAGCAGCTTAGCCGGGTGGTCACCCCGTGATAAAGCTTTCTTT
J: TRBJ1-2; D: -; size: -; V: TRBV12-3/TRBV12-4; CDR3: CASSPGRSYGYTF; DNA: TGTGCCAGCAGCCCGGGAAGATCCTATGGCTACACCTTC
J: TRBJ1-4; D: -; size: -; V: TRBV2; CDR3: CASSESQAGKLFF; DNA: TGTGCCAGCAGTGAAAGCCAGGCGGGAAAACTGTTTTTT
J: TRBJ1-2; D: -; size: -; V: TRBV6-5; CDR3: CASSPGGNYGYTF; DNA: TGTGCCAGTTCCCCGGGGGGTAACTATGGCTACACCTTC
J: TRBJ1-2; D: -; size: once; V: TRBV6-5; CDR3: CASSPQGYGYTF; DNA: TGTGCCAGCAGTCCCCAGGGTTATGGCTACACCTTC
J: TRBJ2-2; D: -; size: few; V: TRBV9; CDR3: CASSSEGVSGELFF; DNA: TGTGCCAGCAGCTCAGAGGGGGTATCCGGGGAGCTGTTTTTT
J: TRBJ1-3; D: -; size: -; V: TRBV6-5; CDR3: CASSPTSFGNTIYF; DNA: TGTGCCAGCAGTCCGACAAGCTTTGGAAACACCATATATTTT
J: TRBJ1-2; D: TRBD1; size: -; V: TRBV18; CDR3: CASSLDRDYYGYTF; DNA: TGTGCCAGCTCGTTAGACAGGGACTACTATGGCTACACCTTC
J: TRBJ2-2; D: -; size: -; V: TRBV5-1; CDR3: CASSLGSGTGELFF; DNA: TGCGCCAGCAGCTTGGGCTCGGGGACCGGGGAGCTGTTTTTT
J: TRBJ2-5; D: TRBD1; size: -; V: TRBV15; CDR3: CATDIRTGGSGTQYF; DNA: TGTGCCACCGACATCCGAACAGGGGGATCCGGAACCCAGTACTTC
J: TRBJ1-2; D: -; size: once; V: TRBV19; CDR3: CASSILGQTYYGYTF; DNA: TGTGCCAGTAGTATCCTAGGACAGACATACTATGGCTACACCTTC
J: TRBJ1-2; D: -; size: -; V: TRBV5-4; CDR3: CASSLRTLGYGYTF; DNA: TGTGCCAGCAGCTTAAGGACTTTAGGGTATGGCTACACCTTC
J: TRBJ1-1; D: TRBD1; size: -; V: TRBV15; CDR3: CATSRDRGQGFNTEAFF; DNA: TGTGCCACCAGCAGAGATCGGGGACAGGGCTTTAACACTGAAGCTTTCTTT
J: TRBJ2-7; D: -; size: -; V: TRBV25-1; CDR3: CASSEPDRAYEQYF; DNA: TGTGCCAGCAGTGAACCCGACAGAGCCTACGAGCAGTACTTC
J: TRBJ1-5; D: TRBD1; size: -; V: TRBV12-5; CDR3: CASGYGTGGGQPQHF; DNA: TGTGCTAGTGGTTACGGGACAGGGGGAGGTCAGCCCCAGCATTTT
J: TRBJ2-7; D: -; size: -; V: TRBV11-2; CDR3: CASSLSRPTEQYF; DNA: TGTGCCAGCAGCCTCTCCCGCCCTACCGAGCAGTACTTC
J: TRBJ1-4; D: -; size: -; V: TRBV12-5; CDR3: CASGLVLQGLNEKLFF; DNA: TGTGCTAGTGGTTTGGTACTTCAGGGGTTGAATGAAAAACTGTTTTTT
J: TRBJ1-2; D: -; size: -; V: TRBV15; CDR3: CATSRGGDYGYTF; DNA: TGTGCCACCAGCAGAGGCGGGGACTATGGCTACACCTTC
J: TRBJ1-2; D: -; size: -; V: TRBV12-3/TRBV12-4; CDR3: CASRFRGYGYTF; DNA: TGTGCCAGCAGATTCAGGGGCTATGGCTACACCTTC
J: TRBJ2-7; D: TRBD2; size: -; V: TRBV3-1/TRBV3-2; CDR3: CASSQVTSGVKYF; DNA: TGTGCCAGCAGCCAAGTTACTAGCGGAGTAAAGTACTTC
J: TRBJ2-1; D: TRBD2; size: -; V: TRBV9; CDR3: CASSVIPGLAGEVEQFF; DNA: TGTGCCAGCAGCGTTATACCGGGACTAGCGGGAGAGGTCGAGCAGTTCTTC
J: TRBJ1-2; D: -; size: -; V: TRBV29-1; CDR3: CSVVGGPPTNYGYTF; DNA: TGCAGCGTTGTCGGAGGGCCTCCTACTAACTATGGCTACACCTTC
J: TRBJ2-1; D: TRBD2; size: -; V: TRBV18; CDR3: CASTRGGLLSDEQFF; DNA: TGTGCCAGCACCCGCGGGGGGCTACTCTCGGATGAGCAGTTCTTC
J: TRBJ2-5; D: -; size: -; V: TRBV21-1; CDR3: CASSKRGRGSRETQYF; DNA: TGTGCCAGCAGCAAAAGGGGGCGAGGGTCCAGGGAGACCCAGTACTTC
J: TRBJ1-1; D: -; size: once; V: TRBV12-3/TRBV12-4; CDR3: CASRRPPRAEAFF; DNA: TGTGCCAGCAGACGACCGCCCAGGGCTGAAGCTTTCTTT
J: TRBJ1-5; D: -; size: -; V: TRBV11-2; CDR3: CASSLGGAVNQPQHF; DNA: TGTGCCAGCAGCTTAGGTGGGGCGGTCAATCAGCCCCAGCATTTT